The clone carrying this T cell receptor (beta chain) was picked up a small number of times. Its antigen is currently unknown. The sample belongs to a study of T cell repertoires in cytomegalovirus infection. Study information: Public TCR beta signatures indicated both CMV infection and matching HLA type.

TCRdb analysed the reads with MiXCR anew, one entry per CDR3 protein. This table has more than 650,000 distinct CDR3 sequences, 35% appearing once. Overall study findings and caveats: Ex vivo responses were dominated by HLA-C-restricted CMV-specific TCR beta clonotypes. Identification of carriers of CMV plus the relevant HLA was performed using cumulative public TCR beta family frequency.

The CDR3 sequence is 14 residues long. The germline CDR1 and CDR2 sequences are DFQATT and SNEGSKA (reference sequence). Trimming removed 1 base from V and 4 bases from J, with 8 bases in between. The sequencing sample was made of PBMCs. The chain joins TRBV20-1 to TRBJ2-6; D is unresolved. The TCR was taken from a human donor in good health (CMV status not recorded). Some clones in this sample may be carry-over from other donors' samples. The CDR3 sequence: CSARVVRGANVLTF. In DNA form, the CDR3 reads TGCAGTGCTAGAGTAGTTCGCGGGGCCAACGTCCTGACTTTC.